The sample holds a few counts of the clone carrying this TCR beta chain. It may be a read error: a sequence one base away is much more abundant. This record comes from a study of T cells in Graves' hyperthyroidism and ophthalmopathy. The length of the CDR3 is 15 residues. V lost 3 bases, J lost 4 bases, and 13 bases lay in between. Germline CDR1 reads MNHEY; CDR2 reads SMNVEV (reference sequence). RNA transcripts yielded amplified TCR beta CDR3 regions. First-round RT-PCR with HTBI primers amplified the TCR CDR3 region. TCRdb re-analysed the multiplex PCR reads in MiXCR, keeping a single row per CDR3 protein. In the table there are roughly 550,000 distinct CDR3 sequences, approximately 16% of which are singletons.

The receptor was derived from a woman aged 25-40 years with Graves' ophthalmopathy. Sequencing was performed on blood. The chain has TRBV27 and TRBJ2-1; D remains ambiguous. CDR3 DNA: TGTGCCAGCAGTTTGACGAGGTTGGCGTACAATGAGCAGTTCTTC. Translating gives CASSLTRLAYNEQFF.